Sequencing of this T cell receptor beta chain was carried out in a study of shared clonotypes between healthy human individuals (dated by TCRdb to 2018 to 2021). In the study overall: The cohort included three men and a couple of women between 18 and 49 years of age. Per donor, leukapheresis produced somewhere between about 0.94 and 10 billion PBMCs. The study deeply sequenced blood TCR repertoires of several healthy adults to estimate repertoire size and the extent of clonotype sharing between individuals. To increase sequencing depth and limit assay-specific biases, TCR repertoire library preparation and sequencing were carried out by different laboratories using diverse techniques. For each donor, three plates each were used for CD4 naive and CD4 memory, two plates were used for CD8 naive, and one plate was used for CD8 memory. Summary of the overall study and its limitations: Naive subsets generally had larger estimated clonotype richness than memory subsets did. Compared with non-shared clonotypes, the clonotypes found in all four sorted-subset donors had higher generation probabilities. Pairwise subsampling indicated that sequencing depth was expected to affect the degree of clonotype sharing among donors. The small number of donors limited the genetic and exposure-history diversity represented. Sampling was restricted to blood, and TCR repertoires in tissues likely differ from the TCR repertoires found in blood. Even with the large sequencing depth, rarefaction of the sorted-subset datasets indicated that sequencing was incomplete. Across a handful of donors, approximately 4.6% of naive CD4, more than 3% of naive CD8, approximately 2.5% of memory CD4, and over 0.35% of memory CD8 clonotypes were shared.

Using the deep immunoSEQ assay, TCR CDR3 regions were amplified from genomic DNA by multiplex PCR. For each cell subset, the extracted genomic DNA was distributed evenly across all wells of several immunoSEQ 96-well plates, and each plate served as one replicate. For sorted subsets, roughly 190 ng of genomic DNA, equivalent to 25,000 to 35,000 T cell genomes, went into each replicate PCR. Purified libraries were measured with a Qubit 3.0 fluorometer, size-checked on a Bioanalyzer 2100, and measured again with the KAPA Library Quantification kit. Every immunoSEQ 96-well plate was sequenced on a separate single-read 150-cycle Illumina NextSeq 550 flow cell. On the authors' methods: Because the immunoSEQ output held only junctional sequences and lacked quality scores, the filtering could not match the filtering applied to full-length reads. Sequences were annotated with PyIR, a Python wrapper for IgBLAST v1.9, using IMGT germline references to assign V/J genes and CDR3. Reads were removed for weak V/J assignments (E-value above 1e-6), missing CDR3, stop codons, out-of-frame junctions, or ambiguous translated residues. V3J clonotypes were defined as sequences sharing the same inferred V gene, J gene, and CDR3 amino acid sequence. The percentage overlap between two repertoires was calculated by dividing the number of shared unique clonotypes by the size of the smaller repertoire. Three approaches were used to assess repertoire richness: RTK rarefaction, the Chao1 estimator, and Recon v2.1 estimates of unobserved clonotypes. For all TCRbeta clonotypes obtained by the gDNA method from a few donors, generation probabilities were computed with OLGA. TCRdb stores this immuneACCESS table with in-frame sequences only. Part of the clones is absent; in the studies checked, under half of the shortfall reflects unresolved V genes, and no reason is known for the rest. That table gives V, J and clone size, and the DNA gave D and trimming. Within this sample are roughly 1 million clones, with approximately 72% of them counted one time only. The ten largest make up roughly 1.4% of the sample.

The CDR3, cysteine through phenylalanine, is 16 amino acids long. The retained sequence is limited to the CDR3, 48 bases, with the frame set at the first base. Relative to germline, V is missing 6 bases and J is missing 0 bases, with 11 bases of the junction outside any gene match. The germline V gene sets CDR1 to MDHEN and CDR2 to SYDVKM. For this clone: Its specific antigen is unknown. The input lacks base qualities; no much larger clone sits a single base away.

Donors were healthy HIV-negative adults with no recently reported acute infections or vaccinations. All donors were Caucasian adults living in Nashville, Tennessee, USA. CD4+ T cells were enriched by magnetic negative selection, after which naive cells were positively selected on CD45RA and the negative fraction was taken as the memory subset. Blood was obtained by leukapheresis, after which PBMCs were separated by Ficoll-Histopaque density gradient centrifugation and cryopreserved in liquid nitrogen vapor phase. Analytical flow cytometry was used to check the purity and quantity of every magnetically sorted T cell population. Genomic DNA was isolated from each sorted fraction and quantified by UV absorbance on a Nanodrop 2000c.

The sequence derives from a man aged 18-30 years in good health. The sample was memory CD4+ T cells sorted from blood. The sample's cell subset or site label, in plain terms: CD45RA-negative fraction. In this chain, TRBV28 is recombined with TRBJ2-7; TRBD2 matches 7 bases in the middle. The DNA sequence is given as TGTGCCAGCAGCAAAAGTCTTGGGGGGGGCTCCTACGAGCAGTACTTC. Its protein product is CASSKSLGGGSYEQYF.